A selection of T cell receptor beta chains follows, all from one sample in a study of tumor-infiltrating lymphocytes in localized non-small cell lung cancer. Here immunoSEQ multiplex PCR was the method, and the copy in TCRdb shows in-frame clones only, minus some. The data show around 10,000 clones, about two thirds seen once. The sequenced sample consisted of lung tumor tissue. The receptor source for this set is a human donor with non-small cell lung cancer. The CDR3 runs from the conserved cysteine through the conserved F or W.

v_call,j_call,cdr3_aa
TRBV7-9,TRBJ2-3,CASSLSTGTDTQYF
TRBV9,TRBJ1-4,CASSFSGGDNEKLFF
TRBV5-5,TRBJ2-7,CASSHSWTGPYEQYF
TRBV13,TRBJ2-5,CASSYRGQGEETQYF
TRBV7-9,TRBJ1-3,CASSPPGFGNTIYF
TRBV19,TRBJ1-1,CASSNDRGTEAFF
TRBV5-6,TRBJ2-3,CASSASVLVRTDTQYF
TRBV15,TRBJ2-1,CATSKAGQSSYNEQFF
TRBV5-4,TRBJ1-1,CASSLMVGGKSEAFF
TRBV29-1,TRBJ1-2,CSARVGQGVYGYTF